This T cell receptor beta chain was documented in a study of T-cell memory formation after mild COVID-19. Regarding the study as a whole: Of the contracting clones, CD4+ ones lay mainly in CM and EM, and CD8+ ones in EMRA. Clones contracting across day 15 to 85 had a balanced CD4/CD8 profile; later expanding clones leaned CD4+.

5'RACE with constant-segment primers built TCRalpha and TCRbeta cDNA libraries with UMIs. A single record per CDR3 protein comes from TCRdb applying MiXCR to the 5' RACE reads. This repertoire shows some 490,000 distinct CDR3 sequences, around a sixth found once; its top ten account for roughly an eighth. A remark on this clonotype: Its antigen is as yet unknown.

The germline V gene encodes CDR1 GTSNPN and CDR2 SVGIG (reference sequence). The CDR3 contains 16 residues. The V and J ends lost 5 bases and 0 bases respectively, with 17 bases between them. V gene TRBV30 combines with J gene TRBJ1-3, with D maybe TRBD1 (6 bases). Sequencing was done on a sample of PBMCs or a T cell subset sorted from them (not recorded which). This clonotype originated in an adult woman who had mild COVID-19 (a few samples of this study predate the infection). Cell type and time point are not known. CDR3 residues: CAWAGHRLNSGNTIYF. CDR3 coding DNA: TGTGCCTGGGCGGGACACCGGCTAAACTCTGGAAACACCATATATTTT.